Many counts were recorded for the clone carrying this T cell receptor (beta chain). Each donor was a healthy Caucasian. The germline V and J ends were trimmed by 4 bases and 4 bases, with 13 bases remaining between them. Germline V gene sequence: CDR1 LGHDT, CDR2 YNNKEL (reference sequence). The length of the CDR3 is 14 residues. Unique molecular identifiers were present on the cDNA, which also gained a universal primer site by template switching. MiXCR, applied by TCRdb to the 5' RACE reads, yields one record per CDR3 protein. The sample has 690,000 or so distinct CDR3 sequences, roughly 6% seen once. The sample is drawn from a study of identical twins.

The receptor comes from a man aged 18 to 30 in good health. V is TRBV3-1 and J is TRBJ1-1; possible D gene TRBD1, 6 bases. The sample taken for sequencing was naive T cells sorted from blood. The CDR3, as DNA: TGTGCCAGCAGCCGTCGACAGGTAGTCACTGAAGCTTTCTTT. It yields the protein CASSRRQVVTEAFF.